The 26 T cell receptor beta chains given below trace back to one sample, sequenced in a study of T-cell reconstitution after alpha-beta-depleted transplantation in children. The authors prepared the TCRbeta library with unique molecular identifiers. MiXCR, run by TCRdb on the PCR reads, gives a single entry per CDR3 protein. There are under 850,000 distinct CDR3 sequences in the sample; roughly 13% occur only once, and around 0.79% lies in the top ten. The input for sequencing was PBMCs, taken before TCRalphabeta/CD19-depleted stem cell transplant. Every receptor here comes from a girl aged 2-15 years with congenital amegakaryocytic thrombocytopenia, due to receive a stem cell transplant.

This clonotype was detected many times. The chain joins TRBV28 to TRBJ2-1, with 13 nucleotides matching TRBD2. CDR1 and CDR2 (germline): MDHEN, SYDVKM. With 1 base clipped from V and 14 bases from J, the junction kept 8 bases outside the gene matches. The CDR3 has 15 amino acids. The DNA of the CDR3 is TGTGCCAGCAGTTTATTCACTAGCGGGAGGGCCCAGGAGTTCTTC. The encoded protein is CASSLFTSGRAQEFF.

The sample holds many counts of this clonotype. This chain connects TRBV20-1 to TRBJ2-2; the D is unclear. This CDR3 is 12 amino acids long. Deletions cut 6 bases from V and 6 bases from J, with 11 bases between. Germline-derived CDR1 and CDR2 are DFQATT and SNEGSKA (reference sequence). DNA for the CDR3: TGCAGTGCCGAGAGACGAGCCGGGGAGCTGTTTTTT. Translating gives CSAERRAGELFF.

This clonotype showed up many times. Here the CDR3 DNA reads TGCAGCGTTGAAGTAGGGGAGCTGTTTTTT. Residues: CSVEVGELFF. This sequence joins TRBV29-1 and TRBJ2-2; D gene uncertain. The CDR3 has 10 amino acids. CDR1 SQVTM and CDR2 ANQGSEA come from the germline V gene. Trimming stripped 1 base from V and 8 bases from J, with 2 bases between.

This clonotype came up a few times. V and J are TRBV29-1 and TRBJ1-5, with D hard to call. Germline CDR1 SQVTM, CDR2 ANQGSEA. Trimming shortened V by 4 bases and J by 7 bases, and 14 bases separated the two germline ends. CDR3 length: 13 residues. The CDR3 region is CSVGSGNEQPQHF. The CDR3 nucleotides read TGCAGCGTTGGTTCTGGGAACGAGCAGCCCCAGCATTTT.

This clonotype was recorded many times. The chain uses TRBV5-1 and TRBJ2-2; unclear D gene. CDR1 SGHRS and CDR2 YFSETQ come from the germline V gene. V was trimmed by 4 bases and J by 3 bases, leaving 4 bases between them. The CDR3 consists of 12 residues. The CDR3, as DNA: TGCGCCAGCAGCCAATACACCGGGGAGCTGTTTTTT. Amino acid sequence: CASSQYTGELFF. The whole variable domain, filled in from reference TRBV5-1 and TRBJ2-2, reads KAGVTQTPRYLIKTRGQQVTLSCSPISGHRSVSWYQQTPGQGLQFLFEYFSETQRNKGNFPGRFSGRQFSNSRSEMNVSTLELGDSALYLCASSQYTGELFFGEGSRLTVL.

In this sample, this clonotype turned up many times. The rearrangement links TRBV10-3 to TRBJ2-3; D is perhaps TRBD2 (6 bases). V was cut by 0 bases and J by 4 bases, with 17 bases left in between. This CDR3 is built from 17 residues. Germline CDR1 and CDR2: ENHRY and SYGVKD. The CDR3 coding sequence is TGTGCCATCAGTGAGTCCAGGGACTCGCCCTCCCCAGATACGCAGTATTTT. Protein: CAISESRDSPSPDTQYF.

Many counts were recorded for this clonotype. V and J are TRBV7-2 and TRBJ2-1, with 14 bases lining up with TRBD2. CDR1 and CDR2 from the germline V gene are SGHTA and FQGNSA. The CDR3 totals 19 residues. V lost 4 bases to trimming and J lost 1 base; unmatched junction nucleotides: 9. CDR3 protein: CASSSQGTSGRGSYNEQFF. For the CDR3, the DNA is TGTGCCAGCAGCTCCCAAGGGACTAGCGGGAGAGGGTCCTACAATGAGCAGTTCTTC.

This clonotype was seen only a few times. The chain has TRBV20-1 and TRBJ2-5; 8 bases line up with TRBD2. Per the germline V gene, CDR1 is DFQATT and CDR2 is SNEGSKA (reference sequence). The CDR3 covers 13 residues. Trimming took 6 bases from V and 5 from J; bases not matched to a gene: 8. CDR3 loop: CSATLAVDETQYF. In DNA form, the CDR3 reads TGCAGTGCAACACTAGCGGTCGATGAGACCCAGTACTTC.

This clonotype has at least ten counts. The rearrangement links TRBV2 to TRBJ1-5; D is ambiguous. CDR3 length equals 15 residues. V was shortened by 0 bases and J by 5 bases, with 11 bases between the two germline ends. Germline V gene data show CDR1 as SNHLY and CDR2 as FYNNEI. The CDR3 bases are TGTGCCAGCAGTGAAGCATCCGTCTGGGATCAGCCCCAGCATTTT. This gives the protein CASSEASVWDQPQHF.

As concerns this clonotype: A much bigger clone sits one base away, suggesting this may be a read error. The V call is TRBV20-1, the J call TRBJ2-7; 8 bases align to TRBD1. The CDR3 extends over 13 amino acids. Germline CDR1 reads DFQATT; CDR2 reads SNEGSKA (reference sequence). CDR3 loop: CSAGQGGWYEQNF. The CDR3 region has the DNA TGCAGTGCCGGACAGGGAGGATGGTACGAGCAGAACTTC.

This clonotype was observed at least ten times. V gene TRBV6-1 combines with J gene TRBJ1-1; D gene unclear. With 6 bases removed from V and 0 bases from J, the gap between germline ends came to 20 bases. There are 17 residues in the CDR3. Germline assignment: CDR1 MNHNS and CDR2 SASEGT. CDR3 nucleotide sequence: TGTGCCAGCAGCAAACGGACCGACGGTCCCCTGAACACTGAAGCTTTCTTT. Amino acid sequence: CASSKRTDGPLNTEAFF.

There are a few counts of this clonotype. The chain combines TRBV24-1 with TRBJ2-1; D may be TRBD1 (8 bases). V lost 2 bases, J lost 3 bases, and 13 bases lay in between. Germline V gene data show CDR1 as KGHDR and CDR2 as SFDVKD. CDR3 length equals 16 residues. In nucleotides, the CDR3 is TGTGCCACCAGTGATTGGGGGGGGACAGGCTACAATGAGCAGTTCTTC. Its translation is CATSDWGGTGYNEQFF.

There are many counts of this clonotype. The chain recombines TRBV12-3 or TRBV12-4 with TRBJ1-2, with D unclear. The CDR3 runs 15 residues. V lost 1 base and J 7 bases, leaving 16 bases between the germline ends. CDR3 protein: CASSLGGPASIGYTF. The DNA for the CDR3 is TGTGCCAGCAGTTTAGGAGGCCCGGCCTCTATTGGCTACACCTTC.

This clonotype was detected only a few times. The chain is built from TRBV18 and TRBJ2-3; no firm D call. This CDR3 is built from 15 residues. Germline CDR1 KGHSH, CDR2 LQKENI. Trimming removed 3 bases at V and 0 bases at J, with 10 bases between. The CDR3 here is CASSPFTESTDTQYF. The CDR3 bases are TGTGCCAGCTCACCTTTCACAGAGAGCACAGATACGCAGTATTTT.

This clonotype was found a few times. This chain joins TRBV28 and TRBJ2-2; the D gene is possibly TRBD2 (6 bases). CDR1 is MDHEN, CDR2 SYDVKM, per germline. This CDR3 is 14 amino acids long. Trimming cost V 4 bases and J 6 bases, with 12 bases left between them. The CDR3 loop reads CASSYGGPPGELFF. The CDR3 DNA reads TGTGCCAGCAGTTACGGGGGACCCCCCGGGGAGCTGTTTTTT.

This chain links TRBV28 with TRBJ2-5, with 9 bases that match TRBD2. With 3 bases clipped from V and 2 bases from J, the junction kept 10 bases outside the gene matches. Per the germline V gene, CDR1 is MDHEN and CDR2 is SYDVKM. There are 17 residues in the CDR3. CDR3: CASSLAPLTSGQETQYF. CDR3 nucleotides: TGTGCCAGCAGTTTGGCCCCCCTGACTAGCGGACAAGAGACCCAGTACTTC. Full variable domain (rest looked up from reference TRBV28 and TRBJ2-5): DVKVTQSSRYLVKRTGEKVFLECVQDMDHENMFWYRQDPGLGLRLIYFSYDVKMKEKGDIPEGYSVSREKKERFSLILESASTNQTSMYLCASSLAPLTSGQETQYFGPGTRLLVL.

This clonotype occurred a few times. The chain employs TRBV29-1 and TRBJ2-1; TRBD2 matches at 8 bases. Germline CDR1 SQVTM, CDR2 ANQGSEA. This CDR3 is built from 14 residues. The ends lost 7 bases at V and 0 bases at J; junction bases unmatched: 5. CDR3 bases: TGCAGCGCGCTGGGACTAGGCTCCTACAATGAGCAGTTCTTC. This sequence encodes CSALGLGSYNEQFF.

The chain uses TRBV20-1 and TRBJ2-1; tentatively, D is TRBD2 (6 bases). Per germline, CDR1 DFQATT and CDR2 SNEGSKA (reference sequence). V shed 1 base and J shed 6 bases, with 16 bases lying between them. CDR3 length equals 15 residues. The CDR3 coding sequence is TGCAGTGCTAGAGTAGACTCCCGGAGGGGCAATGAGCAGTTCTTC. As protein: CSARVDSRRGNEQFF.

This clonotype has more than one count but fewer than ten. This rearrangement joins TRBV29-1 to TRBJ1-2; D is uncertain. CDR3 length: 11 residues. Germline V lookup: CDR1 SQVTM, CDR2 ANQGSEA. Trimming left V 1 base short and J 8 bases short, with 8 bases between. CDR3 coding DNA: TGCAGCGTTGAAGGGTACGGCGGCTACACCTTC. Encoded protein: CSVEGYGGYTF.

The sample holds many counts of this clonotype. J is TRBJ1-4 and V is TRBV5-1; D ambiguous. Germline CDR1 is SGHRS and CDR2 is YFSETQ. The CDR3 is 16 amino acids. V lost 6 bases and J lost 4, with 19 bases in between. CDR3 sequence reads: CASTPGRVGINEKLFF. The DNA for the CDR3 is TGCGCCAGCACCCCCGGGAGGGTGGGCATTAATGAAAAACTGTTTTTT. Based on the CDR3 plus reference TRBV5-1 and TRBJ1-4, the full variable domain is KAGVTQTPRYLIKTRGQQVTLSCSPISGHRSVSWYQQTPGQGLQFLFEYFSETQRNKGNFPGRFSGRQFSNSRSEMNVSTLELGDSALYLCASTPGRVGINEKLFFGSGTQLSVL.

This clonotype was seen a handful of times. The rearrangement uses TRBV2 and TRBJ2-2; D uncertain. Trimming took 0 bases from V and 4 from J, leaving 3 bases between them. Germline CDR1 is SNHLY and CDR2 is FYNNEI. This CDR3 is 13 amino acids long. The CDR3 region is CASSEARTGELFF. The CDR3 DNA follows: TGTGCCAGCAGTGAAGCGCGCACCGGGGAGCTGTTTTTT.

This clonotype appeared many times. This chain links TRBV30 with TRBJ2-1; D perhaps matches TRBD2 (6 bases). Germline CDR1 reads GTSNPN; CDR2 reads SVGIG (reference sequence). Trimming cost V 2 bases and J 8 bases, with 10 bases left between them. The CDR3 contains 12 residues. The CDR3 here is CAWSTTGDEQFF. The CDR3 region has the DNA TGTGCCTGGAGTACCACGGGAGATGAGCAGTTCTTC. The full variable domain, with the rest looked up from reference TRBV30 and TRBJ2-1, is SQTIHQWPATLVQPVGSPLSLECTVEGTSNPNLYWYRQAAGRGLQLLFYSVGIGQISSEVPQNLSASRPQDRQFILSSKKLLLSDSGFYLCAWSTTGDEQFFGPGTRLTVL.

This clonotype was seen only a few times. V is TRBV28 and J is TRBJ2-7; D gene ambiguous. Trimming took off 2 bases at V and 1 base at J, with 12 bases between the two ends. CDR3 length: 15 amino acids. Germline CDR1 and CDR2: MDHEN and SYDVKM. The CDR3 sequence: CASSLGLSTSYEQYF. The DNA of the CDR3 is TGTGCCAGCAGTTTAGGGCTCTCGACTTCCTACGAGCAGTACTTC. Supplemented by reference TRBV28 and TRBJ2-7, the full variable domain reads DVKVTQSSRYLVKRTGEKVFLECVQDMDHENMFWYRQDPGLGLRLIYFSYDVKMKEKGDIPEGYSVSREKKERFSLILESASTNQTSMYLCASSLGLSTSYEQYFGPGTRLTVT.

V gene TRBV19 combines with J gene TRBJ2-5; D might be TRBD2 (5 bases). The length of the CDR3 is 14 residues. The germline CDR1 and CDR2 sequences are LNHDA and SQIVND (reference sequence). Trimming removed 5 bases from V and 0 bases from J, with 10 bases in between. CDR3 protein: CASSPRVNQETQYF. The CDR3, as DNA: TGTGCCAGTAGTCCGCGGGTGAACCAAGAGACCCAGTACTTC.

Ten or more counts support this clonotype. The gene calls are TRBV6-5 and TRBJ2-1; no definite D call. The V gene's germline CDR1 is MNHEY and CDR2 SVGAGI. The CDR3 runs 14 residues. V dropped 4 bases and J dropped 9 bases, with 16 bases sitting between them. The CDR3 DNA is TGTGCCAGCAGTTCCGTAGAAGTCCTGGGTGAGCAGTTCTTC. Encoded protein: CASSSVEVLGEQFF.

The chain couples TRBV10-3 to TRBJ2-3, with D possibly matching TRBD2 (6 bases). V gave up 0 bases and J gave up 5 bases, with 18 bases separating them. Germline V CDR1 and CDR2: ENHRY, SYGVKD. This CDR3 is built from 17 residues. This chain's CDR3 is CAISESGRRGVGDTQYF. DNA of the CDR3: TGTGCCATCAGTGAGTCGGGCAGGCGGGGCGTCGGAGATACGCAGTATTTT.